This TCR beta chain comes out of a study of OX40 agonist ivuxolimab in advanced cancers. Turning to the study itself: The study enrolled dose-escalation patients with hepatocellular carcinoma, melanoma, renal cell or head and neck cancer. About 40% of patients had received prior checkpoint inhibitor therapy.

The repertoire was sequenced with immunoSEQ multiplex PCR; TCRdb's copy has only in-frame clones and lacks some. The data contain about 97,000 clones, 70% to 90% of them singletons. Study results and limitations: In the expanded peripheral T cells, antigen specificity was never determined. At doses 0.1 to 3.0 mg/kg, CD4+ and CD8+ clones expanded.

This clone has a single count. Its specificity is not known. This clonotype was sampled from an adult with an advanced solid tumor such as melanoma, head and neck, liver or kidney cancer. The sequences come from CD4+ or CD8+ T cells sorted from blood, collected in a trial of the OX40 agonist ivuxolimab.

CDR3 sequence: CASGSQSTEAFF. The DNA for the CDR3 is TGTGCCAGTGGGTCTCAGAGCACTGAAGCTTTCTTT. V and J are TRBV11-3 and TRBJ1-1; D is ambiguous. The V gene's germline CDR1 is SGHNT and CDR2 YENEEA. V was trimmed by 9 bases and J by 4 bases, leaving 12 bases between them. This CDR3 is 12 amino acids long. The complete variable domain, with remaining parts taken from reference TRBV11-3 and TRBJ1-1, reads EAGVVQSPRYKIIEKKQPVAFWCNPISGHNTLYWYLQNLGQGPELLIRYENEEAVDDSQLPKDRFSAERLKGVDSTLKIQPAELGDSAVYLCASGSQSTEAFFGQGTRLTVV.